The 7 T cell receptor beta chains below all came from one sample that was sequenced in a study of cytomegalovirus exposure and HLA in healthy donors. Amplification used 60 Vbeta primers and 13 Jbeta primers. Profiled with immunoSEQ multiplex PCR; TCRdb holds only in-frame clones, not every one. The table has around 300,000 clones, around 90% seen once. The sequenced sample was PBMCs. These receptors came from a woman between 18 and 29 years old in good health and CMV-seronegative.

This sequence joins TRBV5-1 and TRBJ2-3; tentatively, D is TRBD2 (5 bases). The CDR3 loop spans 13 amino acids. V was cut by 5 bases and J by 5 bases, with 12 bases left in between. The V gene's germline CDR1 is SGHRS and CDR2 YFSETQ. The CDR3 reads CASRLAPGDTQYF. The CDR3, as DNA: TGCGCCAGCAGGCTAGCTCCCGGAGATACGCAGTATTTT.

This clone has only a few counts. CDR3 nucleotides: TGTGCCAGCGCGAGCGCTGGAACTAGAGCTAACTATGGCTACACCTTC. Translated, it gives CASASAGTRANYGYTF. This rearrangement joins TRBV5-4 to TRBJ1-2; D not resolved. The length of the CDR3 is 16 residues. Germline CDR1 SGHNT, CDR2 YYREEE (reference sequence). Trimming left V 7 bases short and J 0 bases short, with 19 bases between. The full variable domain, completed using reference TRBV5-4 and TRBJ1-2, is ETGVTQSPTHLIKTRGQQVTLRCSSQSGHNTVSWYQQALGQGPQFIFQYYREEENGRGNFPPRFSGLQFPNYSSELNVNALELDDSALYLCASASAGTRANYGYTFGSGTRLTVV.

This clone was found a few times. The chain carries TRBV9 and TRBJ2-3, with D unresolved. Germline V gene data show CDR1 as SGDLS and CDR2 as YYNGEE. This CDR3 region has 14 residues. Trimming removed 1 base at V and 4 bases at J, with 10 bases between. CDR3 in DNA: TGTGCCAGCAGCGTATCTCTCTCCCCAGATACGCAGTATTTT. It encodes CASSVSLSPDTQYF. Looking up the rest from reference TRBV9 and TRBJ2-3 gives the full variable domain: DSGVTQTPKHLITATGQRVTLRCSPRSGDLSVYWYQQSLDQGLQFLIQYYNGEERAKGNILERFSAQQFPDLHSELNLSSLELGDSALYFCASSVSLSPDTQYFGPGTRLTVL.

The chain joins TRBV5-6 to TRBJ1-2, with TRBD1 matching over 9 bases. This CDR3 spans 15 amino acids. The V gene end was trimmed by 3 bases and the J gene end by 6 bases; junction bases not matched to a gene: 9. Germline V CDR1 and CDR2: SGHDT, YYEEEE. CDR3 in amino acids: CASSWWDRENDGYTF. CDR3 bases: TGTGCCAGCAGCTGGTGGGACAGGGAGAATGATGGCTACACCTTC.

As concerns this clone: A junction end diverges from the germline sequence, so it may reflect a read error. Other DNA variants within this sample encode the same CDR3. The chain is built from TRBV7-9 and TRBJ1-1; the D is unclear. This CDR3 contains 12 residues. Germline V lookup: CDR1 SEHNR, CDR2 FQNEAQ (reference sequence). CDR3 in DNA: TGTTCCAGCAGCCCAGGGAACACTGAAGCTTTCTTT. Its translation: CSSSPGNTEAFF. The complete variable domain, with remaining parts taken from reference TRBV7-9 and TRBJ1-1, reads DTGVSQNPRHKITKRGQNVTFRCDPISEHNRLYWYRQTLGQGPEFLTYFQNEAQLEKSRLLSDRFSAERPKGSFSTLEIQRTEQGDSAMYLCSSSPGNTEAFFGQGTRLTVV.

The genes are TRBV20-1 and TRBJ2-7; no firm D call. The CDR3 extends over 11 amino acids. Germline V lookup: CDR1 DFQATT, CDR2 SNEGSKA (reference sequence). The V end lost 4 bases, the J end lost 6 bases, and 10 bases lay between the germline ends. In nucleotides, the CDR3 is TGCAGTGCTATAGGCGGTAGCGAGCAGTACTTC. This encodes CSAIGGSEQYF.

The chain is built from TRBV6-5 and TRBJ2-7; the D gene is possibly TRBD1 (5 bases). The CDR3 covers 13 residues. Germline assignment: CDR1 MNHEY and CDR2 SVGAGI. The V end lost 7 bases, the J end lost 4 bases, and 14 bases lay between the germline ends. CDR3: CASTPNQGYEQYF. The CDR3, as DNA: TGTGCCAGCACACCTAACCAGGGTTACGAGCAGTACTTC.